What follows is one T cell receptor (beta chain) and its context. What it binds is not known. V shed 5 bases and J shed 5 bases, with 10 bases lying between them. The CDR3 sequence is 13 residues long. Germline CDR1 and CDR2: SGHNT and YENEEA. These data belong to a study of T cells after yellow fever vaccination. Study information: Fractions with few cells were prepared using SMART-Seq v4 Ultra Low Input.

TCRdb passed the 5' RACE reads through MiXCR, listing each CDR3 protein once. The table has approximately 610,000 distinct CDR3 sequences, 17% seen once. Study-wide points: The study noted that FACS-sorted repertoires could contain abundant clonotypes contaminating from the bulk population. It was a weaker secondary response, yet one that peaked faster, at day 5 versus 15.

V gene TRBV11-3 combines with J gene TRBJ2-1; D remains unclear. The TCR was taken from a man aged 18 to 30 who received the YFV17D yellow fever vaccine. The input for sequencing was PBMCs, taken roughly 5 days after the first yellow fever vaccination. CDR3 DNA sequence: TGTGCCAGCAGCCACGGCCGAAACAATGAGCAGTTCTTC. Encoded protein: CASSHGRNNEQFF.